This T cell receptor beta chain was profiled in a study of beta chain features in type 1 diabetes. Since all of the isolated RNA was reverse transcribed, expressed TCRB transcripts were what got sequenced. Some clones are missing from TCRdb's copy, which holds only in-frame ones; the method was immunoSEQ multiplex PCR. This sample has about 160,000 clones, with approximately 8% found just once. Each sorted population was over 98% pure. The table lists this clone with a few counts. Its antigen is still unknown. The CDR3 is 15 residues long. V lost 7 bases to trimming and J lost 0 bases, with 17 bases between them. Per germline, CDR1 SGHRS and CDR2 YFSETQ. Study-level findings and limits: Shorter TCRB CDR3s, moderately but significantly so, were found in Type 1 diabetes patients in all four CD4+ subsets. Patients with type 1 diabetes carried fewer insertions and had more deletions at their VDJ junctions.

The receptor comes from a young man with type 1 diabetes. Sequenced sample: central memory CD4+ T cells from blood. This chain links TRBV5-1 with TRBJ2-7, with a possible D match to TRBD1 (6 bases). This chain's CDR3 is CASAITDSLSYEQYF. In DNA form, the CDR3 reads TGCGCCAGCGCTATTACGGACAGCCTCTCCTACGAGCAGTACTTC.